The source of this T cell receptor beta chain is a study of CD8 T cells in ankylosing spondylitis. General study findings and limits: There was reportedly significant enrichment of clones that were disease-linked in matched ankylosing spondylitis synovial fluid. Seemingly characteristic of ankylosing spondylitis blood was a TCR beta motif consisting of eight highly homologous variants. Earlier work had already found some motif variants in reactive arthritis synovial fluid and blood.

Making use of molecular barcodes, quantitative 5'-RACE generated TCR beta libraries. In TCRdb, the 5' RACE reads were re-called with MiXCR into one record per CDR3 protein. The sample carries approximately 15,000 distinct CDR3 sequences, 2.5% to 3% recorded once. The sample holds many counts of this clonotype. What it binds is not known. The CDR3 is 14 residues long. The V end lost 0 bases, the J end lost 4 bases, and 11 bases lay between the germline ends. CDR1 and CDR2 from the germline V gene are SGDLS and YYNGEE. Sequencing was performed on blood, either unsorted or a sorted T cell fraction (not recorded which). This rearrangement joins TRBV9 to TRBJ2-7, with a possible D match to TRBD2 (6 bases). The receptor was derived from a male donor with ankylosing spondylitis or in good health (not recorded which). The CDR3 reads CASSVAVGGYEQYF. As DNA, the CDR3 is TGTGCCAGCAGCGTAGCCGTGGGGGGTTACGAGCAGTACTTC.